This TCR beta chain is from a study of Ad26.COV2.S vaccination and SARS-CoV-2 variants. V lost 4 bases and J lost 4; bases outside the gene matches: 9. The germline CDR1 and CDR2 sequences are SGHAT and FQNNGV. The CDR3 consists of 17 residues. Some clones are missing from TCRdb's copy, which holds only in-frame ones; the method was immunoSEQ multiplex PCR. Among roughly 450,000 clones, about nine tenths were seen once, and the ten largest hold about 12%. Described treatment: roughly 18 received Ad26.COV2.S at low or high dose, single or two shots; about five received placebo; per-sample allocation not given. After the first vaccine or placebo injection, samples were drawn on day 63.

This clonotype was obtained from a person aged 18-60 years who received the Ad26.COV2.S COVID-19 vaccine or a placebo. Sample: peripheral blood, taken in a trial of Ad26.COV2.S vaccine versus placebo. The rearrangement joins TRBV11-2 to TRBJ2-1, with 11 bases that match TRBD2. The CDR3 loop is CASSSFLAGGPYNEQFF. CDR3 nucleotide sequence: TGTGCCAGCAGCTCTTTTTTAGCGGGAGGGCCGTACAATGAGCAGTTCTTC.